The entry that follows covers one T cell receptor (beta chain) sequence. V gave up 0 bases and J gave up 4 bases; unmatched junction bases: 10. This CDR3 is 18 amino acids long. Germline CDR1 LNHNV, CDR2 YYDKDF (reference sequence). Libraries were prepared by immunoSEQ multiplex PCR; TCRdb keeps only in-frame clonotypes and omits some of them. The sample yields roughly 46,000 clones, around 93% seen once. The data belong to a study of T cell changes during pregnancy in multiple sclerosis. This sequence joins TRBV15 and TRBJ2-5, with 11 bases that match TRBD2. The TCR originated in a female donor with multiple sclerosis, enrolled in a pregnancy study. Material: CD8+ T cells from peripheral blood mononuclear cells, obtained in the first trimester of pregnancy. The CDR3 region has the DNA TGTGCCACCAGCAGAGAAGCTCCTAGCGGGAGGTGGAGAGAGACCCAGTACTTC. Translation gives CATSREAPSGRWRETQYF. The complete variable domain, with remaining parts taken from reference TRBV15 and TRBJ2-5, reads DAMVIQNPRYQVTQFGKPVTLSCSQTLNHNVMYWYQQKSSQAPKLLFHYYDKDFNNEADTPDNFQSRRPNTSFCFLDIRSPGLGDTAMYLCATSREAPSGRWRETQYFGPGTRLLVL.